Listed below are T cell receptor beta chains from one sample, sequenced in a study of tumour-infiltrating T cells in Burkitt lymphoma. Assay used: immunoSEQ multiplex PCR; TCRdb lists only in-frame clones, some missing. The data show tens of thousands of clones, less than 35% seen once. The sequencing input was tumor tissue. The receptor set was obtained from a human donor with Burkitt lymphoma. Both conserved end residues are part of each CDR3. D genes are given only for firm matches. Clone size appears in some rows only: once, few, many, or a class for an expanded clone.

D gene	clone size	V gene	J gene	CDR3 protein	CDR3 DNA
-	-	TRBV28	TRBJ1-2	CASSLAGGRLYGYTF	TGTGCCAGCAGTTTGGCCGGGGGACGACTCTATGGCTACACCTTC
-	few	TRBV7-8	TRBJ1-6	CASSFQGADSPLHF	TGTGCCAGCAGCTTTCAGGGAGCGGATTCACCCCTCCACTTT
-	-	TRBV5-4	TRBJ2-2	CASSLGPQGSNTGELFF	TGTGCCAGCAGCCTAGGGCCCCAAGGATCGAACACCGGGGAGCTGTTTTTT
-	few	TRBV18	TRBJ1-6	CASSPPESQGNSPLHF	TGTGCCAGCTCACCACCGGAGAGTCAGGGGAATTCACCCCTCCACTTT
-	-	TRBV5-1	TRBJ2-6	CASTPWGATLSGANVLTF	TGCGCCAGCACCCCTTGGGGGGCAACCTTATCTGGGGCCAACGTCCTGACTTTC
-	few	TRBV29-1	TRBJ1-5	CSAPDGSGAQHF	TGCAGCGCCCCGGACGGGTCGGGGGCCCAGCATTTT
-	-	TRBV19	TRBJ1-2	CASSIGGGYTF	TGTGCCAGCTCGATCGGGGGTGGCTACACCTTC
-	-	TRBV28	TRBJ1-2	CASSLPSSYGYTF	TGTGCCAGCAGTTTGCCCTCCTCCTATGGCTACACCTTC
-	few	TRBV7-2	TRBJ1-1	CASSLDRNTEAFF	TGTGCCAGCAGCTTAGACAGGAACACTGAAGCTTTCTTT
-	few	TRBV30	TRBJ2-7	CAWSVQSYGQYF	TGTGCCTGGAGTGTCCAGTCGTACGGACAGTACTTC
TRBD2	few	TRBV7-2	TRBJ2-7	CASSFASGDYEQYF	TGTGCCAGCAGCTTTGCTAGCGGGGACTACGAGCAGTACTTC
TRBD1	once	TRBV7-9	TRBJ2-1	CASSPPTGMGEQFF	TGTGCCAGCAGCCCCCCGACAGGGATGGGTGAGCAGTTCTTC
-	once	TRBV7-9	TRBJ1-2	CASSLAGGTSGYTF	TGTGCCAGCAGCTTAGCGGGGGGGACAAGTGGCTACACCTTC
-	few	TRBV7-2	TRBJ2-5	CASSRQGIQETQYF	TGTGCCAGCAGTCGTCAGGGAATTCAAGAGACCCAGTACTTC
TRBD2	-	TRBV6-6	TRBJ2-5	CASRRTSGQETQYF	TGTGCCAGCAGGCGGACTAGCGGGCAAGAGACCCAGTACTTC
TRBD1	-	TRBV7-2	TRBJ2-5	CASSLVGTEETQYF	TGTGCCAGCAGCTTAGTAGGGACAGAGGAGACCCAGTACTTC
TRBD1	-	TRBV7-8	TRBJ2-1	CASSQTGGSYNEQFF	TGTGCCAGCAGTCAGACAGGGGGGTCCTACAATGAGCAGTTCTTC
-	-	TRBV7-9	TRBJ2-7	CASSTTTDYEQYF	TGTGCCAGCAGCACCACGACTGACTACGAGCAGTACTTC
TRBD1	-	TRBV4-3	TRBJ2-1	CASSQDRTGPFNEQFF	TGCGCCAGCAGCCAAGATAGGACAGGACCCTTCAATGAGCAGTTCTTC
-	-	TRBV5-4	TRBJ1-2	CASSLGRGDGYTF	TGTGCCAGCAGCTTGGGTAGGGGGGACGGCTACACCTTC
-	few	TRBV4-3	TRBJ1-4	CASSQDYRTATNEKLFF	TGCGCCAGCAGCCAAGACTACCGGACAGCAACTAATGAAAAACTGTTTTTT
-	-	TRBV28	TRBJ1-4	CASSLVGRSTNEKLFF	TGTGCCAGCAGTTTAGTTGGACGGTCAACTAATGAAAAACTGTTTTTT
-	few	TRBV5-6	TRBJ1-6	CASSLAGTGSPLHF	TGTGCCAGCAGCTTGGCTGGGACGGGGTCACCCCTTCACTTT
TRBD1	few	TRBV7-2	TRBJ1-2	CASSSRQGTYGYTF	TGTGCCAGCAGCTCCCGACAGGGAACCTATGGCTACACCTTC
-	few	TRBV9	TRBJ2-5	CASSVGGALGETQYF	TGTGCCAGCAGCGTAGGGGGAGCGTTGGGAGAGACCCAGTACTTC
-	-	TRBV9	TRBJ1-6	CASSTRTGNSPLHF	TGTGCCAGCAGCACCAGGACGGGGAATTCACCCCTCCACTTT
TRBD1	-	TRBV6-6	TRBJ2-7	CASSRTGSSYEQYF	TGTGCCAGCAGCAGGACAGGGAGCTCCTACGAGCAGTACTTC
-	few	TRBV10-3	TRBJ1-4	CAISESRGDGLNEKLFF	TGTGCCATCAGTGAGTCGAGGGGGGACGGACTGAATGAAAAACTGTTTTTT
-	-	TRBV6-1	TRBJ1-4	CASSDRGATNEKLFF	TGTGCCAGCAGTGACCGCGGAGCAACTAATGAAAAACTGTTTTTT
-	few	TRBV2	TRBJ1-6	CASSRDYPNSPLHF	TGTGCCAGCAGCCGGGACTACCCAAATTCACCCCTCCACTTT
-	-	TRBV6-1	TRBJ1-5	CASSDLPPRPDYNQPQHF	TGTGCCAGCAGTGACCTCCCCCCCCGCCCAGACTACAATCAGCCCCAGCATTTT
-	few	TRBV28	TRBJ1-5	CASSPGAMNQPQHF	TGTGCCAGCAGCCCAGGGGCCATGAATCAGCCCCAGCATTTT
TRBD1	-	TRBV2	TRBJ1-5	CASRVDRASNQPQHF	TGTGCCAGCAGGGTAGACAGGGCGAGCAATCAGCCCCAGCATTTT
TRBD2	few	TRBV29-1	TRBJ2-3	CSVEEWVPGGHTQYF	TGCAGCGTTGAAGAGTGGGTACCGGGGGGGCACACGCAGTATTTT
-	few	TRBV7-2	TRBJ1-1	CASSLRPGTSLGTEAFF	TGTGCCAGCAGCTTAAGGCCAGGCACCTCTTTGGGGACTGAAGCTTTCTTT
-	-	TRBV5-1	TRBJ2-5	CASSMDYVQETQYF	TGCGCCAGCAGCATGGACTACGTCCAAGAGACCCAGTACTTC
-	-	TRBV6-6	TRBJ2-5	CASTSPWAETQYF	TGTGCCAGCACATCTCCTTGGGCGGAGACCCAGTACTTC
TRBD1	few	TRBV19	TRBJ2-3	CASSPDRGKTDTQYF	TGTGCCAGTAGCCCCGACAGGGGGAAAACAGATACGCAGTATTTT
TRBD1	-	TRBV19	TRBJ1-3	CASSAGGSGNTIYF	TGTGCCAGTTCGGCAGGGGGCTCTGGAAACACCATATATTTT
-	few	TRBV10-3	TRBJ2-7	CAISVGQSGGYEQYF	TGTGCCATCAGTGTGGGACAATCGGGAGGTTACGAGCAGTACTTC
-	medium-sized	TRBV11-2	TRBJ2-7	CASTSSHEQYF	TGTGCCAGCACCAGTTCCCACGAGCAGTACTTC
TRBD2	-	TRBV27	TRBJ2-2	CASSFGRGYTGELFF	TGTGCCAGCAGTTTCGGGCGGGGGTACACCGGGGAGCTGTTTTTT
-	few	TRBV2	TRBJ2-2	CASSTPLTGELFF	TGTGCCAGCAGTACTCCCCTCACCGGGGAGCTGTTTTTT
TRBD1	-	TRBV4-3	TRBJ1-4	CASSQDVGQGALKLFF	TGCGCCAGCAGCCAAGATGTGGGACAGGGGGCCCTCAAACTGTTTTTT
TRBD2	-	TRBV27	TRBJ2-3	CASSTPGGGSGTSASYTDTQYF	TGTGCCAGCAGCACCCCTGGTGGGGGTTCTGGGACTAGCGCTAGTTACACAGATACGCAGTATTTT
TRBD2	few	TRBV5-1	TRBJ2-3	CASSGNVVAGGDTQYF	TGCGCCAGCAGCGGGAATGTTGTAGCGGGGGGAGATACGCAGTATTTT
-	-	TRBV11-2	TRBJ1-4	CASSRLSGSGSSEKLFF	TGTGCCAGCAGCCGCCTCTCGGGGTCAGGGAGTAGTGAAAAACTGTTTTTT
TRBD1	few	TRBV7-2	TRBJ1-2	CASSAGQGIGGYTF	TGTGCCAGCAGCGCCGGACAGGGAATAGGTGGCTACACCTTC
TRBD1	-	TRBV15	TRBJ1-4	CATSTNRGATNEKLFF	TGTGCCACCAGCACTAACAGGGGAGCAACTAATGAAAAACTGTTTTTT
-	-	TRBV4-2	TRBJ1-1	CASSQGRSEAFF	TGTGCCAGCAGCCAAGGTCGGTCTGAAGCTTTCTTT
-	-	TRBV5-4	TRBJ1-3	CASSLVGESAGNTIYF	TGTGCCAGCAGCTTGGTAGGGGAAAGCGCTGGAAACACCATATATTTT
-	-	TRBV6-1	TRBJ1-6	CASSLMGNSALHF	TGTGCCAGTTCCCTAATGGGTAATTCTGCCCTCCACTTT
-	-	TRBV15	TRBJ2-1	CATSPGVKQFF	TGTGCCACCAGCCCGGGGGTTAAGCAGTTCTTC
-	-	TRBV20-1	TRBJ1-4	CSARTGEKLFF	TGCAGTGCGCGGACGGGCGAAAAACTGTTTTTT